The clone carrying this T cell receptor beta chain appeared a few times. Its antigen is still unknown. TCRdb processed the 5' RACE reads anew with MiXCR; each CDR3 protein has one entry. The sample records around 440,000 distinct CDR3 sequences, 15% to 20% being singletons. The data are from a study of T-cell memory formation after mild COVID-19. Study background: Each donor largely had its own TCR clusters.

J gave up 5 bases and V 8 bases, and 5 bases lay outside the gene matches. CDR3 length: 12 amino acids. Study-wide findings and caveats: A balance of CD4 and CD8 characterized clones contracting day 15 to 85, whereas later expanders leaned CD4+.

This clonotype originated in an adult woman who had mild COVID-19 (a few samples of this study predate the infection). Cell type and time point are not known. Specimen: PBMCs or a T cell subset sorted from them (not recorded which). The chain carries TRBV12-3 or TRBV12-4 and TRBJ1-2; TRBD1 aligns across 7 bases. In DNA, the CDR3 is TGTGCCAGCTGGGACAGCGGGTATGGCTACACCTTC. Translating gives CASWDSGYGYTF.